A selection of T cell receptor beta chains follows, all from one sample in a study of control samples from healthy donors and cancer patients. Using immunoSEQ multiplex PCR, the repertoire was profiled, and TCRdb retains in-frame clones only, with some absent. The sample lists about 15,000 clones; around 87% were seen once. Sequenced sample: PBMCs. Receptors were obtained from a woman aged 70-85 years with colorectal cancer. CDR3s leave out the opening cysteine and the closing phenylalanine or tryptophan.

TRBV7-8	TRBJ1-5	ASSLRRVGNQPQH
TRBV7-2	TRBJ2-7	ASSSQHADYEQY
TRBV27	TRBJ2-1	ASSLIAGGLYNEQF
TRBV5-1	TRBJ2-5	ASSSEVLESETQY
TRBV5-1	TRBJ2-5	ASSLSLGYVQETQY
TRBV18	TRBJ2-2	ASSPTEGRELF
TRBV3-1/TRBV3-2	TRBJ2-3	ASSQESGFGEEVESEDTQY
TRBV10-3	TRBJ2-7	AISPENYEQY
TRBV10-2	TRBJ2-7	ASSESPSSYEQY
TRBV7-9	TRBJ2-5	ASRAGTQY
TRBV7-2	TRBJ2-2	ASSPRQGAQPGELF
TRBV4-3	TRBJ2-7	ASSQERLAYEQY
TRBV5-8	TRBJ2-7	ASSHKSGKTYEQY
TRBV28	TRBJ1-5	ASSFVIGAVNNQPQH
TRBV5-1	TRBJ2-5	ATGLGGSGGETQY
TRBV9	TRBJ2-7	ASSSPDGYQGEQY
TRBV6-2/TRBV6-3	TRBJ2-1	ASSYSTPVNEQF
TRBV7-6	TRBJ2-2	ASSVGGPTGTGELF
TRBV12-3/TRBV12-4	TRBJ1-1	ASKVNTEAF
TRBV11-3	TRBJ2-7	ASAPAGQGAHEQY
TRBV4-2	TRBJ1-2	ASSQDVQGVNYGYT
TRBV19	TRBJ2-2	ASRFHPGQGGRELF
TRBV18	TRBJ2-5	ASSLSQTNQETQY
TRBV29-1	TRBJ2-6	SVEGAGTGANVLT
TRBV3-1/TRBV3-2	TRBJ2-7	ASSQESLGTGISYEQY
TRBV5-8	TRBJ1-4	ASSSTGGAEEKLF
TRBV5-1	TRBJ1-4	ASSLGAANEKLF
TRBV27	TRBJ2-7	ASSKLGPYEQY
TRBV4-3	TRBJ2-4	ASSHDRALVGIQY
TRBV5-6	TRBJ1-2	ASSQWDLSDGYT
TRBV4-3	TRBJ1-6	ASSQDNGLQPLH